The clone carrying this T cell receptor beta chain came up a few times. The data originate from a study of T cell repertoires in cytomegalovirus infection. TCRdb fed the reads into MiXCR, producing one record per CDR3 protein. The sample has about 160,000 distinct CDR3 sequences, approximately 17% seen once. Trimming at V came to 7 bases and at J to 5 bases, leaving 10 bases not matched to a gene. CDR3 length: 15 residues. Germline V gene lookup returns CDR1 MDHEN and CDR2 SYDVKM. This rearrangement joins TRBV28 to TRBJ2-7; 11 positions agree with TRBD1. This TCR derives from a human donor in good health (CMV status not recorded). Some clones in this sample may be carry-over from other donors' samples. What was sequenced was CD8+ T cells from PBMCs. For the CDR3, the DNA is TGTGCCAGCACCCTCAGCTGGACAGGGGGCGACGAGCAGTACTTC. Translating gives CASTLSWTGGDEQYF.